These T cell receptor beta chains were read from a single sample in a study of T cells in Graves' hyperthyroidism and ophthalmopathy. TCRdb re-called the multiplex PCR reads with MiXCR, one entry per CDR3 protein. The sample has about 610,000 distinct CDR3 sequences, 40% to 55% seen once. The sequenced sample consisted of peripheral blood or thyroid tissue (not recorded which). These TCRs come from a woman younger than 35 with Graves' hyperthyroidism. Each CDR3 is given with its conserved first and last residue. D genes are given only for firm matches. Clone size is given for some rows only: seen once, a few or many times, or a class if the clone is expanded.

D gene	J gene	clone size	V gene	CDR3 DNA	CDR3 protein
-	TRBJ2-7	few	TRBV11-2	TGTGCCAGCAGCCCTATCGGTACAACTCGCTCCTACGAGCAGTACTTC	CASSPIGTTRSYEQYF
-	TRBJ2-7	many	TRBV20-1	TGCAGTGCTAGAGATCTATACGAGCAGTACTTC	CSARDLYEQYF
-	TRBJ1-1	many	TRBV18	TGTGCCAGCTCACCGCAGGGTGGCCCTGAAGCTTTCTTT	CASSPQGGPEAFF
-	TRBJ1-1	once	TRBV5-1	TGCGCCAGCAGACAGCGGACGAACACTGAAGCTTTCTTT	CASRQRTNTEAFF
TRBD1	TRBJ1-1	-	TRBV10-3	TGTGCCATCAGTTACGGCAGGGGGGACACTGAAGCTTTCTTT	CAISYGRGDTEAFF
TRBD1	TRBJ2-5	many	TRBV14	TGTGCCAGCAGCCACTTGGACAGGGGCTGGGAGACCCAGTACTTC	CASSHLDRGWETQYF
-	TRBJ2-5	many	TRBV5-1	TGCGCCAGCAGCTTGGGGACACCCCCGGAGACCCAGTACTTC	CASSLGTPPETQYF
-	TRBJ1-2	many	TRBV25-1	TGTGCCAGCAGTGCCCCAGACTATGGCTACACCTTC	CASSAPDYGYTF
TRBD1	TRBJ2-7	many	TRBV7-9	TGTGCCAGCAGCCCCTTCCGACAGGGTAACGAGCAGTACTTC	CASSPFRQGNEQYF
TRBD1	TRBJ1-1	once	TRBV20-1	TGCAGTGCTAACCCGGGACAGATGAACACTGAAGCTTTCTTT	CSANPGQMNTEAFF
-	TRBJ2-7	many	TRBV7-6	TGTGCCAGCAGCTCAGGGGCCCCGACGAGTTCCTACGAGCAGTACTTC	CASSSGAPTSSYEQYF
-	TRBJ2-6	-	TRBV5-4	TGTGCCAGCAGCGACCAAGCGGGGGCCAACGTCCTGACTTTC	CASSDQAGANVLTF
-	TRBJ1-2	-	TRBV10-3	TGTGCCATCAGTGATCAGGGGCTCGGGGTCTACACCTTC	CAISDQGLGVYTF
-	TRBJ2-7	many	TRBV4-1	TGTGCCAGCAGCCAAGATCGGCGCTACGAGCAGTACTTC	CASSQDRRYEQYF
-	TRBJ1-2	-	TRBV20-1	TGCAGTGCTAGACTCGGGGCAGGGCCTGGCTACACCTTC	CSARLGAGPGYTF
-	TRBJ2-7	few	TRBV15	TGTGCCACTGCGACTAGTGATTCCTACGAGCAGTACTTC	CATATSDSYEQYF
-	TRBJ2-2	few	TRBV4-3	TGCGCCAGCAGCCAAGATCTGGGGGGAACCGGGGAGCTGTTTTTT	CASSQDLGGTGELFF
-	TRBJ1-2	-	TRBV2	TGTGCCAGCAGTGAAACGGAGCGACAGGGCTACACCTTC	CASSETERQGYTF
-	TRBJ1-5	many	TRBV12-3/TRBV12-4	TGTGCCAGCAGCCCCCAGCATTTT	CASSPQHF
-	TRBJ2-2	few	TRBV7-2	TGTGCCAGCAGCTTTTCTATGAACACCGGGGAGCTGTTTTTT	CASSFSMNTGELFF
-	TRBJ2-7	once	TRBV29-1	TGCAGCTCTCCAGGGGTCGACGAGCAGTACTTC	CSSPGVDEQYF
-	TRBJ1-1	many	TRBV20-1	TGCAGTGCTAGAGATGTGAGGGGTCATAACACTGAAGCTTTCTTT	CSARDVRGHNTEAFF
-	TRBJ1-1	-	TRBV10-3	TGTGCCATCAGTGAGGCAACGGGGTCTGAAGCTCCCTTT	CAISEATGSEAPF
-	TRBJ1-1	-	TRBV24-1	TGTGCCACCAGTGCTAGGGCAGGGAACACTGAAGCTTTCTTT	CATSARAGNTEAFF
-	TRBJ2-7	-	TRBV7-2	TGTGCCAGCAGCCAGGCCCCCTGGGGCGCGGAGCAGTACTTC	CASSQAPWGAEQYF
-	TRBJ2-2	many	TRBV6-2/TRBV6-3	TGTGCCAGCATGAAAATCGGGGAGCTGTTTTTT	CASMKIGELFF
TRBD1	TRBJ1-6	-	TRBV10-3	TGTGCCATCAGTGAGGTGACAGGGGATAATTCACCCCTCCACTTT	CAISEVTGDNSPLHF